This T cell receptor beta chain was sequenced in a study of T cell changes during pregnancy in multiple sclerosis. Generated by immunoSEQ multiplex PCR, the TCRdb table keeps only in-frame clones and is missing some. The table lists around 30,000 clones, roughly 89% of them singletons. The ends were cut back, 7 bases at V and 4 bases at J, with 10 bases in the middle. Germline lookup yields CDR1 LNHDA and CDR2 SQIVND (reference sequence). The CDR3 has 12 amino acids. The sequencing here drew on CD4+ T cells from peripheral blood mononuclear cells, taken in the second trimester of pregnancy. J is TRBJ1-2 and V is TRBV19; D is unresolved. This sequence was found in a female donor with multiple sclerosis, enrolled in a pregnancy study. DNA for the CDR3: TGTGCCAGTACAACAGATAGCTATGGCTACACCTTC. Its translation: CASTTDSYGYTF.